This is a list of T cell receptor beta chains from one sample in a study of neoadjuvant anti-PD-1 for oral cavity cancer. TCRdb's table, derived via immunoSEQ multiplex PCR, lists solely in-frame clones and lacks some. The sample shows about 12,000 clones, about two thirds of them seen only once. The sequences come from PBMCs, collected after nivolumab (anti-PD-1) treatment. The receptors come from a person aged 35-79 years with oral cavity squamous cell carcinoma. Both conserved end residues are part of each CDR3. A D gene is named only where the DNA matches it firmly. Only some rows state a clone size, as once, few, many or a class for expanded clones.

j_call clone_size d_call v_call cdr3_aa cdr3_nt
TRBJ1-1 NA NA TRBV10-2 CASSDGLPNTEAFF TGCGCCAGCAGTGACGGACTGCCGAACACTGAAGCTTTCTTT
TRBJ1-4 NA NA TRBV20-1 CSADVGEKLFF TGCAGTGCTGATGTAGGGGAAAAACTGTTTTTT
TRBJ2-7 NA NA TRBV10-3 CAISRDKSSYEQYF TGTGCCATCAGCCGGGACAAGAGCTCCTACGAGCAGTACTTC
TRBJ2-7 NA TRBD1 TRBV6-5 CASSSPGQGTYEQYF TGTGCCAGCAGTTCTCCGGGACAGGGGACCTACGAGCAGTACTTC
TRBJ2-3 NA NA TRBV6-1 CASSEFTAGATDTQYF TGTGCCAGCAGTGAATTCACCGCAGGAGCCACAGATACGCAGTATTTT
TRBJ1-4 NA NA TRBV11-2 CASSSRPLETTNEKLFF TGTGCCAGCAGCTCCAGGCCCTTAGAGACAACTAATGAAAAACTGTTTTTT
TRBJ2-1 NA TRBD2 TRBV5-1 CASRLAGGSYNEQFF TGCGCCAGCAGGTTAGCGGGAGGCTCCTACAATGAGCAGTTCTTC
TRBJ2-7 NA TRBD1 TRBV2 CASDRDRAFDYEQYF TGTGCCAGCGATAGAGACAGGGCATTCGACTACGAGCAGTACTTC
TRBJ2-2 NA TRBD1 TRBV15 CATSRRQGSNTGELFF TGTGCCACCAGCAGACGACAGGGATCGAACACCGGGGAGCTGTTTTTT
TRBJ1-1 few NA TRBV7-9 CASSLAIRTEAFF TGTGCCAGCAGCTTAGCGATACGTACTGAAGCTTTCTTT
TRBJ2-7 NA TRBD1 TRBV27 CASSFRPPGTGFGEQYF TGTGCCAGCAGTTTCCGCCCTCCCGGGACAGGGTTCGGCGAGCAGTACTTC
TRBJ2-7 few TRBD1 TRBV27 CASSTGTGRREQYF TGTGCCAGCAGTACCGGGACAGGGCGCCGCGAGCAGTACTTC
TRBJ2-2 NA TRBD1 TRBV27 CASSRDRATFEPTGELFF TGTGCCAGCAGCCGGGACAGGGCTACCTTCGAGCCCACCGGGGAGCTGTTTTTT
TRBJ2-5 NA NA TRBV5-4 CASSVGEETQYF TGTGCCAGCAGCGTAGGGGAAGAGACCCAGTACTTC
TRBJ2-5 NA TRBD1 TRBV5-1 CASIPDAGTAETQYF TGCGCCAGCATCCCCGATGCCGGGACAGCAGAGACCCAGTACTTC
TRBJ2-5 NA NA TRBV23-1 CASSQAGYQYF TGCGCCAGCAGTCAGGCGGGGTACCAGTACTTC
TRBJ1-1 NA NA TRBV11-1 CASSSDTGIAEAFF TGTGCCAGCAGCTCCGACACAGGGATCGCTGAAGCTTTCTTT
TRBJ1-1 NA NA TRBV10-3 CAISERDITEAFF TGTGCCATCAGTGAAAGGGATATCACTGAAGCTTTCTTT
TRBJ2-7 NA NA TRBV27 CASISTRGGEQYF TGTGCCAGCATTTCCACCAGGGGGGGCGAGCAGTACTTC
TRBJ2-1 NA TRBD1 TRBV5-1 CASSQPGTGANEQFF TGCGCCAGCAGCCAACCCGGGACAGGAGCTAATGAGCAGTTCTTC